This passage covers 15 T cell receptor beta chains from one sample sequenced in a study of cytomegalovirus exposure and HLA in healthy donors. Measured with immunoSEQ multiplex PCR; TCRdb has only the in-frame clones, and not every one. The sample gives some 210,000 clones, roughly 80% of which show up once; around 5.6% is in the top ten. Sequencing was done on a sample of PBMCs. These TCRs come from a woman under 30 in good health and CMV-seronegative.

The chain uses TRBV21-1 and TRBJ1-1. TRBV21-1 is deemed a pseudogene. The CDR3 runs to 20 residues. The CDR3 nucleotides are TGTGCCAGCACCCTAGGGGGGGCAGGGACCATGGTACTGATGAACACTGAAGCTTTCTTT. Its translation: CASTLGGAGTMVLMNTEAFF.

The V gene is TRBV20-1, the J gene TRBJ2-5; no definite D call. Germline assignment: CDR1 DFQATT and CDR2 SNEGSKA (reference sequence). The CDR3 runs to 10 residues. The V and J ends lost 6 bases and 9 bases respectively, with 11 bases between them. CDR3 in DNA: TGCAGTGCCCCCTTGTTGGCCCAGTACTTC. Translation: CSAPLLAQYF.

The CDR3 protein is CASSLQGQYNEQFF. For the CDR3, the DNA is TGTGCCAGCAGTTTACAGGGACAGTACAATGAGCAGTTCTTC. This chain joins TRBV27 and TRBJ2-1, with TRBD1 identical over 7 bases. Germline V gene lookup returns CDR1 MNHEY and CDR2 SMNVEV (reference sequence). V lost 2 bases to trimming and J lost 4 bases; unmatched junction nucleotides: 2. The length of the CDR3 is 14 residues.

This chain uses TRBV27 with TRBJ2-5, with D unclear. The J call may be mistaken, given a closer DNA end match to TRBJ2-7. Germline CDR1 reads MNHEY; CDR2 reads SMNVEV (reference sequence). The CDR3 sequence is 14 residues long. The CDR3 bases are TGTGCCAGCGGCCGTCGGCACCCTCCTTACGAGCAGTACTTC. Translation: CASGRRHPPYEQYF.

DNA for the CDR3: TGCAGTGCGCTCGACCGGGACCGGCAGTTCTTC. Translated, it gives CSALDRDRQFF. The chain couples TRBV20-1 to TRBJ2-1; D tentatively fits TRBD1 or TRBD2 (5 bases each). CDR3 length equals 11 residues. V lost 6 bases, J lost 12 bases, and 15 bases lay in between. From germline, CDR1 is DFQATT and CDR2 SNEGSKA (reference sequence).

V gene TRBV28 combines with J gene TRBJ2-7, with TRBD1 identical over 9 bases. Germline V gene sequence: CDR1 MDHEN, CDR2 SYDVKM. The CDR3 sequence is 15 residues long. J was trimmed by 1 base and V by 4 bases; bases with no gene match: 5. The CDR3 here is CASSSSGTGSYEQYF. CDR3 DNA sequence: TGTGCCAGCAGTTCCTCCGGGACAGGGTCCTACGAGCAGTACTTC.

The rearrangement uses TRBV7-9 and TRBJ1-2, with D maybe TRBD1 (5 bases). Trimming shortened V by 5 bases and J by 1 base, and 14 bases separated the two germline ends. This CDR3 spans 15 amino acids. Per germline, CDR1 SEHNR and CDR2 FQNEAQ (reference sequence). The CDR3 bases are TGTGCCAGCAGCGCCCGCAGGGCCATTAACTATGGCTACACCTTC. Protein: CASSARRAINYGYTF.

The CDR3 reads CASRPTAVPYEQYF. The CDR3 DNA reads TGTGCCAGCAGACCTACGGCCGTCCCCTACGAGCAGTACTTC. V gene TRBV27 combines with J gene TRBJ2-7; no reliable D call. Trimming removed 6 bases from V and 2 bases from J, with 14 bases in between. Germline-derived CDR1 and CDR2 are MNHEY and SMNVEV (reference sequence). The CDR3 consists of 14 residues.

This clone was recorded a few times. This CDR3 is CASSLRTGSSGNTIYF. The CDR3, as DNA: TGTGCCAGCTCTCTAAGGACGGGTAGCTCTGGAAACACCATATATTTT. V usage is TRBV18 and J usage is TRBJ1-3, with no clear D. Germline lookup yields CDR1 KGHSH and CDR2 LQKENI. V dropped 6 bases and J dropped 0 bases, with 15 bases sitting between them. The CDR3 is made up of 16 amino acids. The full variable domain, rest sourced from reference TRBV18 and TRBJ1-3, is NAGVMQNPRHLVRRRGQEARLRCSPMKGHSHVYWYRQLPEEGLKFMVYLQKENIIDESGMPKERFSAEFPKEGPSILRIQQVVRGDSAAYFCASSLRTGSSGNTIYFGEGSWLTVV.

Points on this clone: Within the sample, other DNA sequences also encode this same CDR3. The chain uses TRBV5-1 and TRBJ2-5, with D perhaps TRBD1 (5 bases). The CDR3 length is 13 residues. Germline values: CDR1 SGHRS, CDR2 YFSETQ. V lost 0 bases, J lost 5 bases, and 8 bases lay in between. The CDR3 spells CASSLGSGETQYF. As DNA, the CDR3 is TGCGCCAGCAGCTTGGGGTCAGGGGAGACCCAGTACTTC. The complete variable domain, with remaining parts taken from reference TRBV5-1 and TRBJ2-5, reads KAGVTQTPRYLIKTRGQQVTLSCSPISGHRSVSWYQQTPGQGLQFLFEYFSETQRNKGNFPGRFSGRQFSNSRSEMNVSTLELGDSALYLCASSLGSGETQYFGPGTRLLVL.

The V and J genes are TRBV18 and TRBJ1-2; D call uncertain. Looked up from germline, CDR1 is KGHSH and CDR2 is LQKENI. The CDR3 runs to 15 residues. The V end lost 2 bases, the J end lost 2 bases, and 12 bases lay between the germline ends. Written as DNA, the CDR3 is TGTGCCAGCTCACCAGAGAAGGGTCTCAACTATGGCTACACCTTC. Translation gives CASSPEKGLNYGYTF.

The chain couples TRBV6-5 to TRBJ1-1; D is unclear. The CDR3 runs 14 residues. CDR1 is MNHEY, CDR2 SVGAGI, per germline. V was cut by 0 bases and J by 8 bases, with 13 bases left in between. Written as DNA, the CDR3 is TGTGCCAGCAGTTACTCTAGGGTGATGGTAGAAGCTTTCTTT. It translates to CASSYSRVMVEAFF.

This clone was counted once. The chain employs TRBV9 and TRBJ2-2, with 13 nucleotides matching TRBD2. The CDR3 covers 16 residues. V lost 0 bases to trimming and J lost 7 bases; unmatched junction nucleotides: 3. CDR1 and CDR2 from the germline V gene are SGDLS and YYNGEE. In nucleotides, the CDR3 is TGTGCCAGCAGCGTAGCGACTAGCGGGAGGATCGGGGAGCTGTTTTTT. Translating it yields CASSVATSGRIGELFF.

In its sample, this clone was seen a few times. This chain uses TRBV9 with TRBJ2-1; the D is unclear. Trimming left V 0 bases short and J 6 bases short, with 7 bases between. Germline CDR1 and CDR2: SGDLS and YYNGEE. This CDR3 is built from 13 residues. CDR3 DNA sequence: TGTGCCAGCAGCGTAGGTCAGGCCAATGAGCAGTTCTTC. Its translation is CASSVGQANEQFF.

The CDR3 loop reads CASSLAGGPNEQYF. CDR3 in DNA: TGTGCCAGCAGTTTAGCGGGAGGGCCGAACGAGCAGTACTTC. V gene TRBV6-5 combines with J gene TRBJ2-7; 11 bases fit TRBD2. Germline V CDR1 and CDR2: MNHEY, SVGAGI. The CDR3 contains 14 residues. J gave up 5 bases and V 4 bases, and 4 bases lay outside the gene matches.